This T cell receptor beta chain was identified during a study of OX40 agonist ivuxolimab in advanced cancers. Background on the study: An agonistic human IgG2 monoclonal antibody against OX40 (CD134) was given.

About this clone itself: Its antigen is unidentified.

General study points: More expanded clones were seen, on average, in CD8+ T cells than in CD4+.

Profiled with immunoSEQ multiplex PCR; TCRdb holds only in-frame clones, not every one. Among more than 20,000 clones listed, 84% were seen once. V was pared by 4 bases and J by 2 bases, with 9 bases between. The CDR3 has 14 amino acids. Per the germline V gene, CDR1 is SGHTA and CDR2 is FQGNSA. Patients who had autoimmune disease history or got systemic immunosuppression were left out. Blood was sampled at baseline, cycle 4 day 1, and cycle 7 day 1. The clonotype originates from an adult with an advanced solid tumor such as melanoma, head and neck, liver or kidney cancer. The material was CD4+ or CD8+ T cells sorted from blood, obtained in a trial of the OX40 agonist ivuxolimab. The chain uses TRBV7-2 and TRBJ1-5, with a possible D match to TRBD1 (5 bases). The CDR3 DNA follows: TGTGCCAGCAGCTGGGGGGGTGGCAATCAGCCCCAGCATTTT. It is translated as CASSWGGGNQPQHF. Drawing the rest from reference TRBV7-2 and TRBJ1-5, the complete variable domain is GAGVSQSPSNKVTEKGKDVELRCDPISGHTALYWYRQSLGQGLEFLIYFQGNSAPDKSGLPSDRFSAERTGGSVSTLTIQRTQQEDSAVYLCASSWGGGNQPQHFGDGTRLSIL.